The subject of this entry is one TCR beta chain. There is no known antigen for this receptor. Library method: 5' RACE. For each TCR library, approximately 4,000 ng of total RNA was used. cDNA was synthesized with SMARTScribe reverse transcriptase in eight separate reactions per sample. During cDNA synthesis, template switching introduced unique molecular identifiers that contained a 6-nucleotide sample barcode. TCRalpha and TCRbeta cDNA was amplified by two nested PCRs of 16 and 9 cycles, with bead purification after each PCR. Before amplification, the cDNA was treated with uracil DNA-glycosylase and purified using the QIAquick PCR purification kit. The second PCR added Illumina TruSeq-compatible adapters along with sample-specific barcodes. Library quality and concentration were checked on TapeStation and Qubit, and libraries were pooled at around 4.7 ng each. The pooled libraries were sequenced with 2 x 100 bp reads and custom sequencing primers on an Illumina HiSeq2500 single-index Rapid Run. For the original study's pipeline: PCR and sequencing errors were corrected by UMI-based consensus assembly using MiGEC version 1.2.6. MiXCR version 2.1.1 handled V(D)J alignment, clonotype assembly and CDR3 extraction. To normalise gene usage, clonotype sharing and MAIT/NKT TCR abundance, the analysis used the top 1000, 10 000 and 20 000 clonotypes per sample. After downsampling to 27 000 UMIs, diversity was calculated as the inverse Simpson index using the vegan R package. Paired Mann-Whitney U tests were applied to discordant twin pairs, with Benjamini-Hochberg correction for multiple testing. Through TCRdb reprocessing, the reads give one entry per CDR3 protein sequence; DNA is omitted. It is TCRdb's table, rather than the study itself, that gives the V and J calls and clone size. The sample table gives roughly 120,000 distinct CDR3 sequences. Jointly, the top ten make up roughly an eighth of the sample.

From each donor, an approximately 2.3 ml peripheral blood sample was collected into PAXgene tubes and kept at -80 degrees C. Without any T cell sorting, total RNA was extracted from whole blood using the PAXgene blood miRNA kit on an automated QIAcube. Deep TCRalpha and TCRbeta repertoire profiling with unique molecular barcoding was performed on peripheral blood of monozygotic twin pairs concordant or discordant for inflammatory bowel disease. Smoking habits were recorded for all twin pairs, with individuals classified as current, former or never smokers. This specimen comes from a study of monozygotic twins with inflammatory bowel disease (dated 2019 in TCRdb). Context from the whole study: The full study comprised 28 monozygotic twin pairs: nine German pairs (four IBD-concordant, five IBD-discordant) and 19 IBD-discordant Danish pairs. Disease-associated traits were sought mainly through comparisons between IBD patients and their genetically identical healthy co-twins within discordant pairs. Each individual had, on average, about 151 000 unique TCRalpha sequences and 181 000 unique TCRbeta sequences available for analysis.

Points the paper makes about the study in general: Distinction between different T cell subtypes could not be achieved in the analysis. IBD patients had lower TCRbeta repertoire diversity, measured by the inverse Simpson index, than their healthy co-twins. No difference in repertoire similarity was observed between concordant and discordant twins, possibly owing to limited statistical power. IBD patients shared fewer clonotypes with other individuals than healthy twins did, most markedly in patients showing signs of disease activity. No single strong signal or clonotype linked to IBD turned up in the results, so the idea that one exists was not supported. Because patients were on differing immunosuppressive treatments, the repertoires may have picked up extra background noise and inter-individual variability.

The CDR3 goes from the cysteine to the phenylalanine over 15 residues. The protein alone is recorded here. CDR1 and CDR2 were assigned from the germline V gene as SGHRS and YFSETQ. This receptor was obtained from a human donor with ulcerative colitis or Crohn's disease, or a healthy co-twin of an affected twin (not recorded which). The receptor chain draws on TRBV5-1 and TRBJ2-5; the D call from TCRdb, TRBD2, cannot be confirmed without DNA. The source material was blood. The CDR3 here reads CASSAGLVGQETQYF.